The 9 T cell receptor beta chains below all came from one sample that was sequenced in a study of beta chain features in type 1 diabetes (dated by TCRdb to about 2018). The library came from the immunoSEQ multiplex PCR assay. All of the isolated RNA was reverse transcribed with the High Capacity cDNA Reverse Transcription Kit, so expressed TCRB transcripts were sequenced. TCRdb provides this immuneACCESS table in a form limited to in-frame rearrangements. Some clones are lacking; in checked studies, under half of them reflect an unresolved V gene, and why the rest are absent is not known. For this sample there are about 150,000 clones; over 8.5% appear just once. The top ten hold about 1.9% of the sample. The sequencing input was central memory CD4+ T cells from blood. The receptors here all came from a man aged 18 to 30 in good health.

The J gene is TRBJ1-1, the V gene TRBV4-3, with D hard to call. The V end was cut by 0 bases, the J end by 5 bases, with 7 bases between. The CDR3 has 13 residues. CDR1 and CDR2 (germline): LGHNA, YSLEER. The DNA of the CDR3 is TGCGCCAGCAGCCAAGAGTGGGGTACTGAAGCTTTCTTT. Residues: CASSQEWGTEAFF.

This clone occurred a few times. The V and J genes are TRBV7-9 and TRBJ1-2; D gene uncertain. V was cut by 4 bases and J by 2 bases, with 17 bases left in between. The germline V gene has CDR1 SEHNR and CDR2 FQNEAQ (reference sequence). This CDR3 is 16 amino acids long. This chain's CDR3 is CASSSLGRVANYGYTF. DNA for the CDR3: TGTGCCAGCAGCTCCCTGGGGAGAGTGGCGAACTATGGCTACACCTTC.

This clone was counted only a few times. The V and J genes are TRBV28 and TRBJ1-5, with TRBD1 matching over 7 bases. Germline V CDR1 and CDR2: MDHEN, SYDVKM. With V trimmed by 6 bases and J by 7 bases, 12 bases remained unmatched. This CDR3 comprises 15 residues. The CDR3 region has the DNA TGTGCCAGCAGCAAAAGGGGGCAGGGTCAGCAGCCCCAGCATTTT. Translating it yields CASSKRGQGQQPQHF.

The chain recombines TRBV7-3 with TRBJ2-3; 10 nucleotides line up with TRBD1. The germline CDR1 and CDR2 sequences are SGHTA and FQGTGA. CDR3 length: 15 amino acids. The trim removed 5 bases at V and 3 bases at J, leaving 5 bases unmatched. In DNA form, the CDR3 reads TGTGCCAGCAGCACGACAGGGGGCGGGACAGATACGCAGTATTTT. The encoded protein is CASSTTGGGTDTQYF.

The CDR3 is CASSPSTTENIQYF. The CDR3, as DNA: TGTGCCAGCAGCCCGAGTACCACCGAGAACATTCAGTACTTC. V and J are TRBV7-9 and TRBJ2-4; D not resolved. Germline values: CDR1 SEHNR, CDR2 FQNEAQ (reference sequence). With 5 bases removed from V and 7 bases from J, the gap between germline ends came to 15 bases. This CDR3 spans 14 amino acids.

The chain combines TRBV28 with TRBJ2-1; no firm D call. Looked up from germline, CDR1 is MDHEN and CDR2 is SYDVKM. Between the trimmed V and J ends, which lost 2 bases and 9 bases, there was a span of 11 bases. This CDR3 is 13 amino acids long. This CDR3 reads CASSLEVIGEQFF. CDR3 coding DNA: TGTGCCAGCAGTTTAGAGGTCATCGGTGAGCAGTTCTTC.

The chain couples TRBV27 to TRBJ1-2; 10 nucleotides line up with TRBD1. CDR1 is MNHEY, CDR2 SMNVEV, per germline (reference sequence). Trimming cost V 5 bases and J 4 bases; bases outside gene matches: 4. The CDR3 is 14 amino acids. The chain's CDR3 is CASSQGQGIYGYTF. The CDR3 DNA reads TGTGCCAGCAGTCAGGGACAGGGGATCTATGGCTACACCTTC.

This chain joins TRBV21-1 and TRBJ2-7; the DNA was not used to check the table's D call, TRBD2. TRBV21-1 is a pseudogene. This CDR3 region has 17 residues. The CDR3 is CASSKALVGRPSYEQYF. In DNA form, the CDR3 reads TGTGCCAGCAGCAAAGCGCTAGTAGGAAGGCCTTCCTACGAGCAGTACTTC.

In this sample, this clone turned up a few times. The rearrangement links TRBV7-2 to TRBJ2-2; no reliable D call. V lost 2 bases to trimming and J lost 5 bases, with 15 bases between them. The CDR3 has 16 amino acids. Germline V CDR1 and CDR2: SGHTA, FQGNSA. The CDR3 nucleotides are TGTGCCAGCAGCTTACTGAACAGAGTCTTAACCGGGGAGCTGTTTTTT. It specifies CASSLLNRVLTGELFF.